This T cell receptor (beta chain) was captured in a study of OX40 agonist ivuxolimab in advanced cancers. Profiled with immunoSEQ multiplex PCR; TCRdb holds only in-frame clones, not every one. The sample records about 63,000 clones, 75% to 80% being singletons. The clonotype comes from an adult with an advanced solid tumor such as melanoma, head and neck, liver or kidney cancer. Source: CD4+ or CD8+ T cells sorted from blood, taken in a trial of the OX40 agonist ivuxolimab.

CDR3 sequence reads: CASSLVGGDSNEQFF. DNA of the CDR3: TGTGCCAGCAGCTTGGTGGGGGGTGATTCCAATGAGCAGTTCTTC. The V call is TRBV5-8, the J call TRBJ2-1; maybe TRBD2 (6 bases). This CDR3 is 15 amino acids long. CDR1 SGHTS and CDR2 YDEGEE come from the germline V gene. V lost 0 bases and J 6 bases, leaving 13 bases between the germline ends.